What follows are 18 T cell receptor beta chains derived from one specimen sequenced in a study of siplizumab effects on memory and regulatory T cells. The protocol was immunoSEQ multiplex PCR, while the TCRdb copy is restricted to in-frame clones and leaves out a portion. The sample records some 100,000 clones, 92% being singletons. The source material was Tregs sorted from blood. Receptors originate from a human donor in good health.

A word on this clone: One end of the junction fails to match germline, which may point to a read error. The CDR3 sequence: CASSYSAGTDTQYF. DNA for the CDR3: TGTGCCAGCAGTTACTCCGCCGGCACGGATACGCAGTATTTT. J is TRBJ2-3 and V is TRBV6-5, with D unresolved. This CDR3 region has 14 residues. From germline, CDR1 is MNHEY and CDR2 SVGAGI.

This chain joins TRBV28 and TRBJ1-5; the D is unclear. The CDR3 is made up of 14 amino acids. The germline gives CDR1 MDHEN, CDR2 SYDVKM. V shed 7 bases and J shed 1 base, with 11 bases lying between them. The CDR3: CASTPLLSNQPQHF. DNA for the CDR3: TGTGCCAGCACCCCGTTGCTAAGCAATCAGCCCCAGCATTTT.

This sequence joins TRBV11-1 and TRBJ2-7, with a possible D match to TRBD1 (6 bases). V dropped 7 bases and J dropped 2 bases, with 18 bases sitting between them. From germline, CDR1 is SGHAT and CDR2 FQDESV (reference sequence). The CDR3 loop spans 15 amino acids. CDR3 in amino acids: CASTTSRAGAYEQYF. CDR3 DNA sequence: TGTGCCAGCACCACATCGCGGGCAGGGGCCTACGAGCAGTACTTC.

The chain carries TRBV7-2 and TRBJ2-3; D gene unclear. Trimming removed 5 bases at V and 0 bases at J, with 15 bases between. CDR3 length: 16 amino acids. CDR1 is SGHTA and CDR2 is FQGNSA in the germline V gene. This CDR3 reads CASSRHRDLSTDTQYF. The CDR3 DNA sequence: TGTGCCAGCAGCCGTCACAGAGACCTTAGCACAGATACGCAGTATTTT.

This sequence joins TRBV29-1 and TRBJ2-2, with D hard to call. Trimming stripped 4 bases from V and 6 bases from J, with 15 bases between. The CDR3 extends over 14 amino acids. CDR1 and CDR2 from the germline V gene are SQVTM and ANQGSEA. The DNA for the CDR3 is TGCAGCGTTGGAGTTTCAATGTGGTCCGGGGAGCTGTTTTTT. The encoded protein is CSVGVSMWSGELFF.

The chain carries TRBV20-1 and TRBJ2-1; D is ambiguous. CDR3 length equals 10 residues. V shed 0 bases and J shed 14 bases, with 8 bases lying between them. Per the germline V gene, CDR1 is DFQATT and CDR2 is SNEGSKA (reference sequence). This CDR3 is CSARDELEFF. In DNA form, the CDR3 reads TGCAGTGCTAGAGATGAGTTAGAGTTCTTC.

The CDR3 loop reads CASSEALPSSEQFF. The DNA for the CDR3 is TGTGCCAGCAGTGAAGCGCTTCCGAGTAGTGAGCAGTTCTTC. The chain recombines TRBV2 with TRBJ2-1; D call uncertain. Trimming shortened V by 0 bases and J by 9 bases, and 12 bases separated the two germline ends. The CDR3 extends over 14 amino acids. In germline, CDR1 is SNHLY, CDR2 FYNNEI.

This chain uses TRBV5-1 with TRBJ2-1; 7 nucleotides agree with TRBD2. The CDR3 has 14 amino acids. CDR1 and CDR2 (germline): SGHRS, YFSETQ. Trimming took 4 bases from V and 5 from J; bases not matched to a gene: 6. CDR3 loop: CASSPRTRDNEQFF. CDR3 in DNA: TGCGCCAGCAGCCCAAGGACTAGAGACAATGAGCAGTTCTTC.

The V gene is TRBV7-3, the J gene TRBJ2-5, with D perhaps matching TRBD2 (5 bases). This CDR3 has 15 residues. The germline CDR1 and CDR2 sequences are SGHTA and FQGTGA. The ends were cut back, 7 bases at V and 5 bases at J, with 20 bases in the middle. CDR3 region: CASNLRAEGGETQYF. The CDR3, as DNA: TGTGCCAGCAACCTACGGGCAGAAGGCGGGGAGACCCAGTACTTC. The whole variable domain, filled in from reference TRBV7-3 and TRBJ2-5, reads GAGVSQTPSNKVTEKGKYVELRCDPISGHTALYWYRQSLGQGPEFLIYFQGTGAADDSGLPNDRFFAVRPEGSVSTLKIQRTERGDSAVYLCASNLRAEGGETQYFGPGTRLLVL.

This clone was counted between two and nine times. This rearrangement joins TRBV19 to TRBJ1-2, with D possibly TRBD1 on 5 matching bases. The germline CDR1 and CDR2 sequences are LNHDA and SQIVND (reference sequence). Trimming cost V 6 bases and J 7 bases, with 15 bases left between them. The CDR3 is 13 amino acids. CDR3 amino acids: CASSRERGPGYTF. The CDR3 DNA follows: TGTGCCAGTAGCCGGGAGAGGGGCCCTGGCTACACCTTC.

This clone was found once. The chain combines TRBV28 with TRBJ1-5; D is unresolved. Germline-derived CDR1 and CDR2 are MDHEN and SYDVKM. The CDR3 is 13 amino acids. Trimming left V 7 bases short and J 6 bases short, with 13 bases between. The CDR3 is CASTVDRGQPQHF. CDR3 nucleotide sequence: TGTGCCAGCACCGTTGACCGTGGTCAGCCCCAGCATTTT.

This chain joins TRBV10-3 and TRBJ2-4; D is undetermined. This CDR3 is 14 amino acids long. Trimming stripped 3 bases from V and 1 base from J, with 7 bases between. CDR1 and CDR2 (germline): ENHRY, SYGVKD. Here the CDR3 reads CAISESGAKNIQYF. DNA for the CDR3: TGTGCCATCAGTGAATCTGGGGCCAAAAACATTCAGTACTTC.

This clone was recorded once. The rearrangement joins TRBV4-2 to TRBJ2-1, with a weak D call TRBD1 (5 bases). The germline V and J ends were trimmed by 1 base and 10 bases, with 17 bases remaining between them. CDR3 size: 15 residues. CDR1 is LGHNA, CDR2 YNFKEQ, per germline. Here the CDR3 reads CASSQGPPRGIEQFF. The CDR3 coding sequence is TGTGCCAGCAGCCAAGGGCCCCCAAGGGGTATCGAGCAGTTCTTC.

J is TRBJ2-7 and V is TRBV11-2; D is unclear. Looked up from germline, CDR1 is SGHAT and CDR2 is FQNNGV. Trimming took 4 bases from V and 1 from J, leaving 11 bases between them. The CDR3 totals 14 residues. This CDR3 is CASSSIGQSYEQYF. The CDR3, as DNA: TGTGCCAGCAGCTCCATTGGCCAGTCCTACGAGCAGTACTTC.

The rearrangement joins TRBV4-2 to TRBJ1-2, with D unclear. In germline, CDR1 is LGHNA, CDR2 YNFKEQ. The V gene lost 2 bases and the J gene lost 3 bases, with 10 bases spanning the gap. The CDR3 totals 14 residues. In DNA form, the CDR3 reads TGTGCCAGCAGCCAACGGGAGGTCGACTATGGCTACACCTTC. Translating gives CASSQREVDYGYTF.

The chain carries TRBV27 and TRBJ1-5; no firm D call. Trimming shortened V by 5 bases and J by 6 bases, and 11 bases separated the two germline ends. CDR1 and CDR2 (germline): MNHEY, SMNVEV (reference sequence). The CDR3 contains 13 residues. The CDR3 is CASSPSSSQPQHF. CDR3 sequence (DNA): TGTGCCAGCAGTCCTTCCTCAAGTCAGCCCCAGCATTTT.

This chain joins TRBV5-1 and TRBJ1-1; TRBD1 matches at 7 bases. The CDR3 runs to 14 residues. V trimming: 4 bases; J trimming: 4 bases; junction bases outside the gene matches: 7. The V gene's germline CDR1 is SGHRS and CDR2 YFSETQ. CDR3 sequence reads: CASSRDSWGTEAFF. In DNA, the CDR3 is TGCGCCAGCAGCCGGGACAGTTGGGGCACTGAAGCTTTCTTT.

This clone was seen once. The chain uses TRBV2 and TRBJ2-4; TRBD2 matches 12 bases. Germline CDR1 reads SNHLY; CDR2 reads FYNNEI. With 6 bases clipped from V and 6 bases from J, the junction kept 3 bases outside the gene matches. The CDR3 length is 14 residues. This CDR3 reads CASRMGLAGNIQYF. The CDR3 DNA follows: TGTGCCAGCAGAATGGGACTAGCGGGAAACATTCAGTACTTC.